The 5 T cell receptor beta chains presented below share a single source sample, sequenced in a study of T cells in Graves' hyperthyroidism and ophthalmopathy. RNA transcripts provided the source from which TCR beta CDR3 regions were amplified. The TCR CDR3 was amplified in a first-round RT-PCR using the HTBI primer set. MiXCR, applied by TCRdb to the multiplex PCR reads, yields one record per CDR3 protein. The sample has a few hundred thousand distinct CDR3 sequences, roughly 15% seen once. Sequencing was performed on blood. These receptors all come from a woman aged 30 to 39 with Graves' ophthalmopathy.

This clonotype has a count of ten or more. The V and J genes are TRBV28 and TRBJ2-3; 8 bases agree with TRBD1. CDR1 MDHEN and CDR2 SYDVKM come from the germline V gene. The CDR3 loop spans 14 amino acids. Trimming took 5 bases from V and 2 from J; bases not matched to a gene: 3. DNA of the CDR3: TGTGCCAGCAGTCGACAGGGGAACACAGATACGCAGTATTTT. It is translated as CASSRQGNTDTQYF.

This clonotype came up many times. The chain is built from TRBV12-3 or TRBV12-4 and TRBJ2-7; D not resolved. This CDR3 has 12 residues. V was pared by 7 bases and J by 2 bases, with 9 bases between. In nucleotides, the CDR3 is TGTGCCAGCACCGCGAAGACCTACGAGCAGTACTTC. This encodes CASTAKTYEQYF.

This clonotype was seen at least ten times. This chain uses TRBV20-1 with TRBJ2-7; D uncertain. The CDR3 is made up of 13 amino acids. Trimming pared 0 bases from V and 7 bases from J, leaving 13 bases between. Germline V CDR1 and CDR2: DFQATT, SNEGSKA (reference sequence). The CDR3 DNA follows: TGCAGTGCTAGAGATCAGGACGCCGGGGAGCAGTACTTC. Its protein is CSARDQDAGEQYF.

This clonotype was recorded many times. V is TRBV4-1 and J is TRBJ2-7; D ambiguous. Trimming cost V 3 bases and J 1 base, with 19 bases left between them. Looked up from germline, CDR1 is MGHRA and CDR2 is YSYEKL. There are 17 residues in the CDR3. The CDR3 nucleotides read TGCGCCAGCAGCCAGGGTTTTAGAGGCGCGGCGTCCTACGAGCAGTACTTC. Translation: CASSQGFRGAASYEQYF.

This sequence joins TRBV30 and TRBJ1-1; TRBD1 is a possible D gene (6 bases). Per germline, CDR1 GTSNPN and CDR2 SVGIG (reference sequence). Trimming left V 0 bases short and J 6 bases short, with 11 bases between. This CDR3 contains 13 residues. The CDR3 reads CAWSVWGHAEAFF. CDR3 nucleotide sequence: TGTGCCTGGAGTGTATGGGGGCACGCTGAAGCTTTCTTT. Together with reference TRBV30 and TRBJ1-1, the CDR3 gives the full variable domain: SQTIHQWPATLVQPVGSPLSLECTVEGTSNPNLYWYRQAAGRGLQLLFYSVGIGQISSEVPQNLSASRPQDRQFILSSKKLLLSDSGFYLCAWSVWGHAEAFFGQGTRLTVV.